This T cell receptor beta chain is from a study of beta chain features in type 1 diabetes. At the level of the study: Age, gender and cell yields were similar between patients and healthy donors. Findings and limits, study-wide: HLA influence on TCRB rearrangement stayed unresolved here. Among patients with Type 1 diabetes, TCRB CDR3s were moderately but significantly shorter in every one of the four CD4+ subsets. Lower insertion and higher deletion counts appeared at VDJ junctions in type 1 diabetes patients.

The study reverse transcribed the entire isolated RNA, so it sequenced expressed TCRB transcripts. The protocol was immunoSEQ multiplex PCR, while the TCRdb copy is restricted to in-frame clones and leaves out a portion. The sample holds 400,000 or so clones, 9.6% seen once. Details on this clone: Its cognate antigen is unknown.

The germline gives CDR1 MNHEY, CDR2 SMNVEV (reference sequence). This CDR3 comprises 15 residues. V shed 6 bases and J 3 bases; nucleotides not matched to a gene: 11. The chain has TRBV27 and TRBJ2-7, with 7 bases identical to TRBD1. Source material: central memory CD4+ T cells from blood. The sequence was collected from a man younger than 40 with type 1 diabetes. The CDR3 reads CASSRPGTAVYEQYF. The CDR3 region has the DNA TGTGCCAGCAGCCGTCCGGGGACAGCCGTCTACGAGCAGTACTTC.